The sequence of this T cell receptor beta chain was determined in a study of blood T cell repertoires in COVID-19. Study-wide background: The United States, Italy and Spain provided the acute and convalescent COVID-19 samples. PBMCs, B-cell-depleted T cells, or T cells provided the cDNA or gDNA that made up the material.

Authors' analysis steps: Estimated nucleated cell counts came from reference gene primer amplification. Generated by immunoSEQ multiplex PCR, the TCRdb table keeps only in-frame clones and is missing some. V, J and clone size reflect that table, while D and trimming were determined from the DNA. The sample shows around 180,000 clones, roughly 80% of them seen only once. Sequenced sample: peripheral blood. This TCR was recovered from a human donor in a cohort sampled during active COVID-19.

CDR3 in DNA: TGTGCCAGCAGCTCTACCCTACAGGGGCAATCCCTTTACGAGCAGTACTTC. Translated: CASSSTLQGQSLYEQYF. V gene TRBV11-2 combines with J gene TRBJ2-7, with TRBD1 matching over 7 bases. The CDR3 runs to 17 residues. Looked up from germline, CDR1 is SGHAT and CDR2 is FQNNGV. V shed 4 bases and J 4 bases; nucleotides not matched to a gene: 16.